The clone carrying this TCR beta chain was found a few times. Its antigen is still unknown. This sample is part of a study of identical twins. The study's findings and limits: Insertions ran lower in abundant cord blood beta clonotypes, though not in memory repertoires.

The cDNA had a unique molecular identifier and a template-switch universal primer site. TCRdb independently ran MiXCR on the 5' RACE reads; one entry per CDR3 protein. Counted here are approximately 1.8 million distinct CDR3 sequences, less than 35% occurring once; the ten biggest clones make up around 0.25%. The TCR was taken from a newborn girl in good health. Sequenced sample: cord blood.

The DNA of the CDR3 is TGCGCCAGCAGCCCCTCAAGGCAGGCAGATACGCAGTATTTT. Translation: CASSPSRQADTQYF. The chain recombines TRBV5-1 with TRBJ2-3; no firm D call. V was cut by 4 bases and J by 4 bases, with 13 bases left in between. The CDR3 consists of 14 residues. Germline-derived CDR1 and CDR2 are SGHRS and YFSETQ.